This TCR beta chain emerged from a study of blood T cell repertoires in COVID-19 (dated by TCRdb to the early 2020s). Concerning the study at large: Collaborator samples came from the United States, Italy and Spain and covered acute and convalescent phases of COVID-19. Subjects who had been exposed to COVID-19, were actively infected with it, or had recovered from it provided the deeply sampled blood TCRbeta repertoires that made up the dataset. The sample metadata nearly always contained a de-identified subject ID, COVID-19 status, age in years and sex. The repertoires were released in a freely available public database meant as a resource for research on the immune response to SARS-CoV-2. The samples were drawn from two sources: the first 160 participants of the ongoing ImmuneRACE study, and 1,200 or so subjects contributed by 6 global collaborators. Where HLA class I and class II types were available, the types were taken from metadata supplied by the sample provider, not from assay-based typing. The prospective study material was composed of cDNA or gDNA derived from T cells, B-cell-depleted T cells, or PBMCs. Points the paper makes about the study in general: How much clinical and demographic metadata was included differed by source and by participant, and the metadata was provided uncurated.

On this clone itself: This receptor's antigen is unknown. It has no much larger one-base neighbor in the sample; base qualities were not kept.

Collaborating institutions collected whole blood in K2EDTA tubes following their own protocols. For TCRbeta analysis, collaborator samples were shipped as frozen whole blood, as isolated PBMCs, or as DNA extracted from either sample type. The immunoSEQ Assay, a bias-controlled multiplex PCR, was used to amplify TCRbeta CDR3 regions from genomic DNA. Under the source paper's analysis protocol: Within the assay, amplification of reference gene primers was used to estimate how many nucleated cells each sample contained. Sequence reads were collapsed and filtered to measure the absolute abundance of every unique TCRbeta CDR3 rearrangement. For each sample, productive Simpson clonality was calculated by taking the square root of Simpson's diversity index across productive rearrangements. In its TCRdb copy, this immuneACCESS table keeps in-frame sequences only and misses some clones. Where compared with another copy, unresolved V genes explain less than half of these, and the others have no known cause. V and J calls and clone size are those listed in that table; D and trimming were worked out from the DNA. The sample contains 110,000 to 150,000 clones, around 82% of them found a single time. Roughly 5.3% of the sample is in the top ten clones.

CDR1 and CDR2 are drawn from the germline V gene: MNHEY, SVGAGI. From cysteine to phenylalanine, the CDR3 is 13 amino acids long. Of the read, only the CDR3 DNA is kept; its 39 bases are in frame from base 1. The V end loses 6 bases and the J end loses 6 bases, and a stretch of 12 bases separates them. The rearranged chain carries TRBV6-5 and TRBJ1-5; 5 matching bases give a weak D call of TRBD1. The sequenced sample consisted of peripheral blood. The TCR originated in a woman between 45 and 65 years old with acute or convalescent COVID-19. CDR3 reads: CASSPTVTQPQHF. The DNA sequence is as follows: TGTGCCAGCAGCCCGACAGTAACTCAGCCCCAGCATTTT.